This paragraph reports one T cell receptor beta chain. This record comes from a study of blood T cell repertoires in COVID-19. Looking at the study overall: The United States, Italy and Spain supplied acute and convalescent COVID-19 samples.

CDR3 size: 14 residues. V gave up 6 bases and J gave up 7 bases; unmatched junction bases: 12. The germline V gene has CDR1 LGHNT and CDR2 FRNRAP. Clones were read by immunoSEQ multiplex PCR, and TCRdb kept only the in-frame ones, dropping some. The table has about 270,000 clones, 85% seen once; the top ten hold 10% to 15%. This receptor was taken from a human donor in a cohort sampled during active COVID-19. This sequence joins TRBV12-5 and TRBJ2-7; 7 bases align to TRBD1. The sequencing sample was made of peripheral blood. The CDR3 spells CASGPSGGLREQYF. The CDR3 nucleotides are TGTGCTAGTGGGCCCTCAGGGGGTTTGAGGGAGCAGTACTTC.